This record covers a single T cell receptor beta chain. Antigen unknown. These data are taken from a study of OX40 agonist ivuxolimab in advanced cancers. Trimming cost V 4 bases and J 7 bases, with 10 bases left between them. The CDR3 is 12 amino acids. The V gene's germline CDR1 is MNHNS and CDR2 SASEGT. Findings of the study overall: In the 0.1-3.0 mg/kg groups, partial responders showed among the lowest expansion. The study found that CD8+ T cells averaged more expanded clones than CD4+.

Here immunoSEQ multiplex PCR was the method, and the copy in TCRdb shows in-frame clones only, minus some. The sample lists over 70,000 clones; approximately 90% were seen once. The chain joins TRBV6-1 to TRBJ1-2; D may be TRBD1 (5 bases). This TCR was recovered from an adult with an advanced solid tumor such as melanoma, head and neck, liver or kidney cancer. Source: CD4+ or CD8+ T cells sorted from blood, taken in a trial of the OX40 agonist ivuxolimab. The CDR3 region is CASSGLDIGYTF. Here the CDR3 DNA reads TGTGCCAGCAGTGGCCTGGACATTGGCTACACCTTC.